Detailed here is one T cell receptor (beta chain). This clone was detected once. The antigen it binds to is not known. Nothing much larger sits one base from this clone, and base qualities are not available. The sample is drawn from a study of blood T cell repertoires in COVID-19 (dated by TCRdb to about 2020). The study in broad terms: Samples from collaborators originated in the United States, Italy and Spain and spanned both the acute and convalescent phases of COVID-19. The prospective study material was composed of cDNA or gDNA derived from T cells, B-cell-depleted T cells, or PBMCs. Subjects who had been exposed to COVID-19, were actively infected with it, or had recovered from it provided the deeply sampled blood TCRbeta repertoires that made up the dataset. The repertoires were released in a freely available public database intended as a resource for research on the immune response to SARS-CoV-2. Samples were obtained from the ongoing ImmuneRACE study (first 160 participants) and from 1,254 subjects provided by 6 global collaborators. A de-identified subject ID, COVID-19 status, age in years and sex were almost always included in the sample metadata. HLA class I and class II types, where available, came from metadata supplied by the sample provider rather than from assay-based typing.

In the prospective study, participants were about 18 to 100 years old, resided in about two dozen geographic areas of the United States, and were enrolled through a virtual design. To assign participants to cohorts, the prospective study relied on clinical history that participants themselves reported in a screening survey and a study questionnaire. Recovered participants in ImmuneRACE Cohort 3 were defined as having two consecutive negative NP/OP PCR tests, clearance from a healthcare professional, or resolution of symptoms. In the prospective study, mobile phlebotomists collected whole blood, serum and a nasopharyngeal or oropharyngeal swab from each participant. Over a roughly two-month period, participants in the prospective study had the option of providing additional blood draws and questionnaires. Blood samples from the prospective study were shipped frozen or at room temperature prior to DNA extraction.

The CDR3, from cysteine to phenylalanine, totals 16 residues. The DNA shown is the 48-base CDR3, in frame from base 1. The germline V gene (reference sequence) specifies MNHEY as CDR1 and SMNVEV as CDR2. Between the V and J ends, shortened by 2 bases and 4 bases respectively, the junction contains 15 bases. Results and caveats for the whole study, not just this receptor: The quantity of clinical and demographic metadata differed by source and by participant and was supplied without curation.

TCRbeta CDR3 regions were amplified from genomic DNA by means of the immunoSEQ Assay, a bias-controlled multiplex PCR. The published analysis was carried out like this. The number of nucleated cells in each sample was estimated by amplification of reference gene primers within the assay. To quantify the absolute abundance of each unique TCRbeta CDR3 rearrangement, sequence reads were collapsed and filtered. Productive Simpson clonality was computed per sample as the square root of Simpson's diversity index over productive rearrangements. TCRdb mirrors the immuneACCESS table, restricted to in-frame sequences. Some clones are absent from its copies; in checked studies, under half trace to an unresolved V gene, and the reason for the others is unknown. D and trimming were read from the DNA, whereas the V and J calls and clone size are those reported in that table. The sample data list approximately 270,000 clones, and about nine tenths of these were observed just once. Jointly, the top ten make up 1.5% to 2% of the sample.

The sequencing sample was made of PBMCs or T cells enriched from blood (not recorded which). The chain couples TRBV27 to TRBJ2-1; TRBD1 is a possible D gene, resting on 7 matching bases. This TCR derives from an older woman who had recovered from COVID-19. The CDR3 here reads CASSLEEGQPYNEQFF. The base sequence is TGTGCCAGCAGTTTAGAGGAGGGACAGCCTTACAATGAGCAGTTCTTC.